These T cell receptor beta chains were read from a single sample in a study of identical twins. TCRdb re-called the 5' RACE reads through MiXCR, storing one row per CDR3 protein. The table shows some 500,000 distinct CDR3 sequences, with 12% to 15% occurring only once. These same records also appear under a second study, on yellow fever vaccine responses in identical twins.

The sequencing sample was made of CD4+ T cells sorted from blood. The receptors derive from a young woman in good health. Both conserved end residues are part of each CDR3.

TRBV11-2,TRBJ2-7,CASSLDLEGVRGQYF
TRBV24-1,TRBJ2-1,CATSDLNEQFF
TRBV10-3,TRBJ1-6,CAISDQGNNSPLHF
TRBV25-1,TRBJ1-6,CASSRPGSSYNSPLHF
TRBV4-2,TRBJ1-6,CASSQEVGTSNSPLHF
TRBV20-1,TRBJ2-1,CSARGLTYNEQFF
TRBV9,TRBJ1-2,CASSATRNYGYTF
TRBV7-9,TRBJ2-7,CASGDRLGEQYF
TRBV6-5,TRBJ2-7,CASSYSSGATGEQYF
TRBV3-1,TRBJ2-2,CASSQGGGGGELFF
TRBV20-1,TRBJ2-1,CSANGATPYNEQFF
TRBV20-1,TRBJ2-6,CSARDRRTGSSGANVLTF
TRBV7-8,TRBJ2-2,CASSLNQGAGELFF
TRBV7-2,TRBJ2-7,CASSLRRQSYEQYF
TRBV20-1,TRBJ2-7,CSASGSLVNSYEQYF
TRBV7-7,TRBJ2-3,CASSFSGTSGRANPDTQYF
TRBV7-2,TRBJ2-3,CASSLRGHEGDTQYF
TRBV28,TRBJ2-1,CASSAGQTYNEQFF
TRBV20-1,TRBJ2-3,CSASLLAGGDTQYF
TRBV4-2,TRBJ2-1,CASSQVSGGRSYNEQFF
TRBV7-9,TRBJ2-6,CASSYPSGANVLTF
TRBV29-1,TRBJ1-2,CSVRPGTYGYTF
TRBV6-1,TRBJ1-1,CASVDRPNAEAFF
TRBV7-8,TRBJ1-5,CASSLDGQGHNQPQHF
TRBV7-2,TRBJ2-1,CASSPPRWLAVYNEQFF
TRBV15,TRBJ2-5,CATSSGQGAGETQYF
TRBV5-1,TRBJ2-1,CASSLEGTGYNEQFF
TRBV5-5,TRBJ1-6,CASSLRFGGVESPLHF
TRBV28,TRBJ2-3,CASSFRGVGGSDTQYF
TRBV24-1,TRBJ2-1,CATSDLGLAGGGHEQFF
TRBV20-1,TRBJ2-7,CSARDLSGSYEQYF